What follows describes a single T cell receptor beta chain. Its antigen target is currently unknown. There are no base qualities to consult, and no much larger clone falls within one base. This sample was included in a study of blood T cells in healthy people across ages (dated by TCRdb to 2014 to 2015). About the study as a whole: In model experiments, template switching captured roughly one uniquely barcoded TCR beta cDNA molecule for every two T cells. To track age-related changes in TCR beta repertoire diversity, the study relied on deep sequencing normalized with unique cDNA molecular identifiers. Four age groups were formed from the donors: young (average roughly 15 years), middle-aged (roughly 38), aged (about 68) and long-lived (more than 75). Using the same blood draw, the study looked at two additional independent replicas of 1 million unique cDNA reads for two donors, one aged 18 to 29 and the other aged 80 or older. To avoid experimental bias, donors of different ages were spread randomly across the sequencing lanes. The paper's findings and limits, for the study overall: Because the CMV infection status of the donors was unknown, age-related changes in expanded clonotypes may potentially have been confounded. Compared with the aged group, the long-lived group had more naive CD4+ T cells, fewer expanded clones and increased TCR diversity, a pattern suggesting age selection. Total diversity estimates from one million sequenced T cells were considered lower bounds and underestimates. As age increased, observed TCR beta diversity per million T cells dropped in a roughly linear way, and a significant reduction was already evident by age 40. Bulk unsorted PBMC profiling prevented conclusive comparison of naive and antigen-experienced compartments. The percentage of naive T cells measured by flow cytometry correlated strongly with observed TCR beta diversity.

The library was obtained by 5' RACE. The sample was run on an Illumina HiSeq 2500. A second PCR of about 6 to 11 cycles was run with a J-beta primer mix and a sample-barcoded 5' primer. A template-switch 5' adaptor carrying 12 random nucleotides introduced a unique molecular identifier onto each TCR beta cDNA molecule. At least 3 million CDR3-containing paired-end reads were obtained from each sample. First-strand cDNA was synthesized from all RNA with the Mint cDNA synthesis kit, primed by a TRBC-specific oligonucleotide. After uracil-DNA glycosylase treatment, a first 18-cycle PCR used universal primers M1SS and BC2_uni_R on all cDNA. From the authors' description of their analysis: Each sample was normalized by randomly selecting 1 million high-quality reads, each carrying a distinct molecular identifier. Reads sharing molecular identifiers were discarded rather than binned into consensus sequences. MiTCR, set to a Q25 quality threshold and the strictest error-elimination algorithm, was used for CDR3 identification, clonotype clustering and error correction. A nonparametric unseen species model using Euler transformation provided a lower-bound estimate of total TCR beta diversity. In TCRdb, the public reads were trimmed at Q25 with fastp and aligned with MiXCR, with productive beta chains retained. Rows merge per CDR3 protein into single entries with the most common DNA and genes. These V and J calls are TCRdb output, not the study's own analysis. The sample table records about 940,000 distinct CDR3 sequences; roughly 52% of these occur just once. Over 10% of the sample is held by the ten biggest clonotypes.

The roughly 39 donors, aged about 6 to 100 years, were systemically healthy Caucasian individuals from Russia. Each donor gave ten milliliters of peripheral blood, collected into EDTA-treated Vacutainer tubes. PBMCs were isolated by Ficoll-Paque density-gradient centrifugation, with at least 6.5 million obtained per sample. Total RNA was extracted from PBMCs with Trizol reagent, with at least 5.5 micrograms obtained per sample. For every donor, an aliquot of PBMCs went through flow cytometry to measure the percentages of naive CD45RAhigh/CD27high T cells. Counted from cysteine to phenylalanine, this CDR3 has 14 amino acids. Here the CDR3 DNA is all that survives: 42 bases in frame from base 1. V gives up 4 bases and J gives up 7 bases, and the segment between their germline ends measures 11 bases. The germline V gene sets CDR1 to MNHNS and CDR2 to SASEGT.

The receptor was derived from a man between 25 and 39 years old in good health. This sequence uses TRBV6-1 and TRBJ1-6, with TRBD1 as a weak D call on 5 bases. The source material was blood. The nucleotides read TGTGCCAGCAGTGTCAGGGTGGGGAATTCACCCCTCCACTTT. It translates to CASSVRVGNSPLHF.